This T cell receptor beta chain is drawn from a study of CD8 T cells in ankylosing spondylitis. Study conclusions and caveats: Past studies reported some motif variants in reactive arthritis synovial fluid and blood. Significant enrichment of disease-linked clones was reported in matched ankylosing spondylitis synovial fluid. Ankylosing spondylitis blood appeared to carry a characteristic TCR beta motif of several highly homologous variants. Clones linked to disease, bearing a CD8+ phenotype, were relatively rare in peripheral blood.

Using quantitative 5'-RACE with molecular barcodes, the authors made TCR beta libraries. TCRdb analysed the 5' RACE reads with MiXCR anew, one entry per CDR3 protein. The sample records roughly 440,000 distinct CDR3 sequences, about 15% being singletons. In the case of this clonotype: Its target is unknown.

This TCR came from a male donor with ankylosing spondylitis. Sample: blood, either unsorted or a sorted T cell fraction (not recorded which).

Here the CDR3 reads CSVKGSTNEKLFF. The CDR3 DNA follows: TGCAGCGTCAAGGGGTCTACTAATGAAAAACTGTTTTTT. This chain connects TRBV29-1 to TRBJ1-4; D perhaps matches TRBD1 (5 bases). V lost 6 bases to trimming and J lost 2 bases, with 10 bases between them. This CDR3 has 13 amino acids. Per germline, CDR1 SQVTM and CDR2 ANQGSEA.